This is a list of T cell receptor beta chains from one sample in a study of human T cells and chemical hapten exposure. TCRdb analysed the RACE reads with MiXCR anew, one entry per CDR3 protein. This table holds about 190,000 distinct CDR3 sequences, around a quarter found once. The sample in question was whole blood, obtained in connection with sensitization to the hapten diphenylcyclopropenone (DPC). The receptor set was obtained from a woman aged 35 to 49 with alopecia areata. Some clones in this sample may be carry-over from other donors' samples. Both conserved end residues are part of each CDR3. A D gene is named only where the DNA matches it firmly. The size entry is marked missing in some rows and otherwise reads once, few, many or a size class.

.	TRBD2	TRBV20-1	TRBJ2-1	CSGRQAGGPHDEQFF	TGCAGTGGTAGACAAGCGGGAGGGCCCCACGATGAGCAGTTCTTC
few	.	TRBV7-8	TRBJ2-2	CASSLGPGANTGELFF	TGTGCCAGCAGCTTAGGCCCGGGGGCGAACACCGGGGAGCTGTTTTTT
few	TRBD1	TRBV29-1	TRBJ1-2	CSVRTGPGYGYTF	TGCAGCGTCCGGACAGGTCCGGGATATGGCTACACCTTC
few	TRBD2	TRBV28	TRBJ2-1	CASSFSSGGGAEQFF	TGTGCCAGCAGTTTCTCCAGCGGGGGAGGGGCTGAGCAGTTCTTC
.	.	TRBV27	TRBJ1-2	CASSLRQAYYGYTF	TGTGCCAGCAGTTTACGGCAGGCCTACTATGGCTACACCTTC
few	TRBD1	TRBV7-2	TRBJ1-4	CASSLDRGEKLFF	TGTGCCAGCAGCTTAGACAGGGGTGAAAAACTGTTTTTT
.	TRBD2	TRBV6-5	TRBJ2-2	CASKKAGGTGELFF	TGTGCCAGCAAAAAAGCGGGAGGGACCGGGGAGCTGTTTTTT
.	TRBD1	TRBV10-3	TRBJ2-1	CAISTQTGGNEQFF	TGTGCCATCAGTACCCAGACAGGGGGCAATGAGCAGTTCTTC
few	.	TRBV10-3	TRBJ2-3	CAIRGGTGTDTQYF	TGTGCCATCAGGGGGGGTACCGGCACAGATACGCAGTATTTT
.	TRBD2	TRBV9	TRBJ2-7	CASSVEVAGRHEQYF	TGTGCCAGCAGCGTAGAGGTAGCGGGAAGGCACGAGCAGTACTTC
.	.	TRBV6-2/TRBV6-3	TRBJ1-5	CASSYLAGARGNQPQHF	TGTGCCAGCAGTTACTTGGCAGGGGCAAGAGGCAATCAGCCCCAGCATTTT
few	.	TRBV7-9	TRBJ1-2	CASSLGGTYGYTF	TGTGCCAGCAGCTTAGGAGGGACGTATGGCTACACCTTC
.	.	TRBV29-1	TRBJ2-2	CSARAAGLNTGELFF	TGCAGCGCAAGAGCAGCGGGTTTGAACACCGGGGAGCTGTTTTTT
few	.	TRBV29-1	TRBJ2-1	CSVEGYRDARPNEQFF	TGCAGCGTTGAAGGGTACCGGGACGCGAGACCCAATGAGCAGTTCTTC
many	.	TRBV27	TRBJ2-4	CASSPTGLGFIQYF	TGTGCCAGCAGCCCTACAGGTCTAGGTTTTATTCAGTACTTC
few	.	TRBV7-2	TRBJ2-3	CASSSSSRPDTQYF	TGTGCCAGCAGCTCATCTAGCCGACCAGATACGCAGTATTTT
.	.	TRBV4-2	TRBJ2-1	CASSRDPYDEQFF	TGTGCCAGCAGCCGGGATCCTTATGATGAGCAGTTCTTC
few	.	TRBV7-9	TRBJ1-1	CASSRPQGGEAFF	TGTGCCAGCAGCAGGCCCCAGGGAGGGGAAGCTTTCTTT
.	TRBD2	TRBV7-8	TRBJ2-7	CASSLPGLAGGNEQYF	TGTGCCAGCAGCCTGCCGGGACTAGCGGGAGGTAACGAGCAGTACTTC
many	.	TRBV7-9	TRBJ1-2	CASSPALGAGYGYTF	TGTGCCAGCAGCCCGGCCTTGGGGGCGGGGTATGGCTACACCTTC
.	TRBD1	TRBV7-2	TRBJ1-2	CASSLETGTGYTF	TGTGCCAGCAGCTTAGAGACAGGGACTGGCTACACCTTC
few	.	TRBV6-6	TRBJ1-5	CASSTQAGNQPQHF	TGTGCCAGCAGTACGCAAGCAGGTAATCAGCCCCAGCATTTT
.	.	TRBV7-9	TRBJ1-1	CASSPGRLNTEAFF	TGTGCCAGCAGCCCTGGCCGGTTGAACACTGAAGCTTTCTTT
.	TRBD2	TRBV6-5	TRBJ2-5	CASSPPPGLAPREETQYF	TGTGCCAGCAGTCCACCCCCGGGACTAGCGCCCAGGGAAGAGACCCAGTACTTC
few	.	TRBV2	TRBJ1-5	CASSEDRANQPQHF	TGTGCCAGCAGTGAAGACAGGGCTAATCAGCCCCAGCATTTT
.	.	TRBV6-5	TRBJ2-5	CASSWGDAGSETQYF	TGTGCCAGCAGCTGGGGCGATGCAGGGAGTGAGACCCAGTACTTC
few	.	TRBV5-1	TRBJ2-5	CASSTGATEETQYF	TGCGCCAGCAGCACGGGGGCCACTGAAGAGACCCAGTACTTC
few	.	TRBV6-2/TRBV6-3	TRBJ2-1	CASTLGRPSYNEQFF	TGTGCCAGCACCCTTGGACGACCCTCCTACAATGAGCAGTTCTTC
.	.	TRBV20-1	TRBJ1-5	CSAIGQGGWNQPQHF	TGCAGTGCTATAGGGCAGGGAGGTTGGAATCAGCCCCAGCATTTT
few	TRBD2	TRBV7-2	TRBJ2-1	CASSSSGSLRNEQFF	TGTGCCAGCAGCTCGAGCGGGAGTTTGAGGAATGAGCAGTTCTTC
.	TRBD2	TRBV15	TRBJ2-1	CATSRVRLAGDNEQFF	TGTGCCACCAGCAGAGTCAGACTAGCGGGAGATAATGAGCAGTTCTTC
.	.	TRBV18	TRBJ2-5	CASSRSRGETQYF	TGTGCCAGCTCAAGGTCCCGTGGGGAGACCCAGTACTTC